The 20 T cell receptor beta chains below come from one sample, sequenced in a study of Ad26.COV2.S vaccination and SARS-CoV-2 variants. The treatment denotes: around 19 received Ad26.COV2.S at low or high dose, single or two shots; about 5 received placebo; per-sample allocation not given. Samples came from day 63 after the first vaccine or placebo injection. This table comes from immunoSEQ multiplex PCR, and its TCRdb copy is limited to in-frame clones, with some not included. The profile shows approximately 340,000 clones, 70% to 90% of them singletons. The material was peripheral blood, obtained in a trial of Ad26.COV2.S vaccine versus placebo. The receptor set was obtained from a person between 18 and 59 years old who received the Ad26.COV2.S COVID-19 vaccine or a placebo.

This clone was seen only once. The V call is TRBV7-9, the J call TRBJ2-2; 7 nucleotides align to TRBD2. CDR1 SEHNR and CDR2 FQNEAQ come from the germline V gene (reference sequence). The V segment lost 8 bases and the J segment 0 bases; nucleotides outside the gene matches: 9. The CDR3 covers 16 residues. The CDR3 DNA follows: TGTGCCAGCGGCCAGGCTAGCGGAACGAACACCGGGGAGCTGTTTTTT. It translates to CASGQASGTNTGELFF. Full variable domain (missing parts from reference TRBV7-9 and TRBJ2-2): DTGVSQNPRHKITKRGQNVTFRCDPISEHNRLYWYRQTLGQGPEFLTYFQNEAQLEKSRLLSDRFSAERPKGSFSTLEIQRTEQGDSAMYLCASGQASGTNTGELFFGEGSRLTVL.

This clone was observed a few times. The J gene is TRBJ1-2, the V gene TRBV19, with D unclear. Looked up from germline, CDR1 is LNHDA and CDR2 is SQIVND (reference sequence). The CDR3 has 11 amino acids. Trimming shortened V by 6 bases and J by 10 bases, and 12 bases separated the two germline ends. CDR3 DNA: TGTGCCAGTAGATCCCAGCAGACCTACACCTTC. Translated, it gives CASRSQQTYTF.

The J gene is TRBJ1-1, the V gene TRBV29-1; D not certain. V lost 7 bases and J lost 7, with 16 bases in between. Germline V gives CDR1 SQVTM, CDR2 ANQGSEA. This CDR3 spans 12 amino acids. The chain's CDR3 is CSAHRRSGEAFF. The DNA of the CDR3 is TGCAGCGCACACCGGAGGTCGGGTGAAGCTTTCTTT.

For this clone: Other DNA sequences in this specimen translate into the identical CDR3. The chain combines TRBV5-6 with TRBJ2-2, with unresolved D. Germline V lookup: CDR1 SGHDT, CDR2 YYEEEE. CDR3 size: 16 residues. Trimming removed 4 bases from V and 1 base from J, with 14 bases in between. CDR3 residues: CASSLVGPLNTGELFF. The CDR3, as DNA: TGTGCCAGCAGCCTGGTCGGACCGCTGAACACCGGGGAGCTGTTTTTT.

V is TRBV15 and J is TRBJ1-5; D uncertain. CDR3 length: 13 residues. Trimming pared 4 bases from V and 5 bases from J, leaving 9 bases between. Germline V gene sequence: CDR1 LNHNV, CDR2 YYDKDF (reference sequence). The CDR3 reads CATSMGPYQPQHF. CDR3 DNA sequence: TGTGCCACCAGCATGGGCCCGTATCAGCCCCAGCATTTT.

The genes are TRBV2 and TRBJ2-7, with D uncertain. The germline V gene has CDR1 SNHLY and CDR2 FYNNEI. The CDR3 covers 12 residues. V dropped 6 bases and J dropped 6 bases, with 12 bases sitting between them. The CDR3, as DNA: TGTGCCAGCAGGGCACTGAGCTTCGAGCAGTACTTC. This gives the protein CASRALSFEQYF.

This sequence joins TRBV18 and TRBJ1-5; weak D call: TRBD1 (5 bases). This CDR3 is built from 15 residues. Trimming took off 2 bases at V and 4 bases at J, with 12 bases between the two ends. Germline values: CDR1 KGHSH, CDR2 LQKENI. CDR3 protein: CASSPTGLPNQPQHF. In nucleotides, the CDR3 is TGTGCCAGCTCACCAACGGGACTCCCTAATCAGCCCCAGCATTTT.

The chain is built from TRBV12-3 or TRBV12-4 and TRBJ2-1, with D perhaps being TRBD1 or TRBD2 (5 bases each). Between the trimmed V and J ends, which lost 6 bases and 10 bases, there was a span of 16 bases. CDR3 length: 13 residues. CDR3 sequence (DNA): TGTGCCAGCAGGGGACGGCCGGAATGGGAGCAGTTCTTC. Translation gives CASRGRPEWEQFF.

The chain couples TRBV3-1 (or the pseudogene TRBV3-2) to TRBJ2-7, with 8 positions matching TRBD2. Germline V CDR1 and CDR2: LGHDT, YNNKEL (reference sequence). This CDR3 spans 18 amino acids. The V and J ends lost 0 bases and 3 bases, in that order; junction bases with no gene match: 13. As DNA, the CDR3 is TGTGCCAGCAGCCAAGATACGCCCTCAGAGCGGGGGTACTACGAGCAGTACTTC. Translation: CASSQDTPSERGYYEQYF.

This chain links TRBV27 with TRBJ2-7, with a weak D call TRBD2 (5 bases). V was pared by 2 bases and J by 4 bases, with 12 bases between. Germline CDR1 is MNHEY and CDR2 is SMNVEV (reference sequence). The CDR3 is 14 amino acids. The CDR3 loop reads CASSLGGPPYEQYF. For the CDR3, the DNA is TGTGCCAGCAGTTTAGGCGGGCCACCATACGAGCAGTACTTC.

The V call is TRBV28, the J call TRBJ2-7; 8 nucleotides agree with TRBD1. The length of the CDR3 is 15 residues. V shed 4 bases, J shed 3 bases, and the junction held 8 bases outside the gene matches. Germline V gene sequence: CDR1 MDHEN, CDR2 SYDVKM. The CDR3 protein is CASSSGTGLLYEQYF. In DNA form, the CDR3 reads TGTGCCAGCAGTTCAGGGACAGGCCTACTCTACGAGCAGTACTTC.

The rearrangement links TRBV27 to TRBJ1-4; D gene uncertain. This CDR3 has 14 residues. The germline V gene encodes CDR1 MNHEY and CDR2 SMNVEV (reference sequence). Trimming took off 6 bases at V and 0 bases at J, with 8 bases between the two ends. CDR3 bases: TGTGCCAGCAGGCGAGTTTCAACTAATGAAAAACTGTTTTTT. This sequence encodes CASRRVSTNEKLFF.

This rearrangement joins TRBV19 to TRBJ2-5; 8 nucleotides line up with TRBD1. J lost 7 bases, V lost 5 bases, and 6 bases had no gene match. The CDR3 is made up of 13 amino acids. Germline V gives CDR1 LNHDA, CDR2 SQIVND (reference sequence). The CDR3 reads CASSPRTGMTQYF. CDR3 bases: TGTGCCAGTAGTCCCCGGACAGGGATGACCCAGTACTTC.

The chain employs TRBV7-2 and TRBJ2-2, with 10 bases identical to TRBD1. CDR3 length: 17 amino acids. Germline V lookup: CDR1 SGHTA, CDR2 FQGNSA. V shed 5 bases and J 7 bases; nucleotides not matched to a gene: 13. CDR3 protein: CASSPTSGQGLSGELFF. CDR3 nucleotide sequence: TGTGCCAGCAGCCCCACCTCGGGACAGGGGTTGAGCGGGGAGCTGTTTTTT.

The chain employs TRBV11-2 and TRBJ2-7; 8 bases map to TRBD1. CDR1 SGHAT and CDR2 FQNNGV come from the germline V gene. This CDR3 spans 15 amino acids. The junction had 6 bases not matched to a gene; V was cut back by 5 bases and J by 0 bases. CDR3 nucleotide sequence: TGTGCCAGCAGCCCGGGACAGGAGCCCTCCTACGAGCAGTACTTC. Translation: CASSPGQEPSYEQYF.

DNA for the CDR3: TGTGCCAGCAGCAGAAGATCAGAGCAGTACTTC. It encodes CASSRRSEQYF. The chain is built from TRBV6-2 or TRBV6-3 and TRBJ2-5, with D uncertain. V lost 6 bases to trimming and J lost 11 bases, with 13 bases between them. The CDR3 is 11 residues long. In germline, CDR1 is MNHEY, CDR2 SVGEGT.

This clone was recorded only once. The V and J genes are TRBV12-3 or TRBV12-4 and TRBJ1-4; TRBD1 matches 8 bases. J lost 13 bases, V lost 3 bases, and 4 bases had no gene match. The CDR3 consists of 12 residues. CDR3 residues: CASSFRDRGLFF. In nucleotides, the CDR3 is TGTGCCAGCAGTTTTCGAGACAGGGGACTGTTTTTT.

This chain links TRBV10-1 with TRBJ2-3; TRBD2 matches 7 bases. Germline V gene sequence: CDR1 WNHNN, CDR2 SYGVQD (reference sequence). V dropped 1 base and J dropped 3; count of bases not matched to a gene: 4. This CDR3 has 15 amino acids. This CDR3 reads CASSEWLADTDTQYF. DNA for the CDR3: TGCGCCAGCAGTGAGTGGCTAGCGGATACAGATACGCAGTATTTT.

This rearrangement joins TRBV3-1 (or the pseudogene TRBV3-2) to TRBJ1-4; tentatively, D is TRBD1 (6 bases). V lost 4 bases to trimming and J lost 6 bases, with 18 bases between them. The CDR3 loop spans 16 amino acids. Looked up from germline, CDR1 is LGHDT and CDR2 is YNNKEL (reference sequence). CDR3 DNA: TGTGCCAGCAGCCGAGGGGGGGGCGGCAGGTATGAAAAACTGTTTTTT. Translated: CASSRGGGGRYEKLFF.

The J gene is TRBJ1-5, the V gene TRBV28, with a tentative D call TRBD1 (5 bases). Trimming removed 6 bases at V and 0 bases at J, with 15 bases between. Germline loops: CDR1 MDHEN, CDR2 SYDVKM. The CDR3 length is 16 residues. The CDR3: CASSWGSTNSNQPQHF. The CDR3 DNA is TGTGCCAGCAGCTGGGGCAGTACGAATAGCAATCAGCCCCAGCATTTT.